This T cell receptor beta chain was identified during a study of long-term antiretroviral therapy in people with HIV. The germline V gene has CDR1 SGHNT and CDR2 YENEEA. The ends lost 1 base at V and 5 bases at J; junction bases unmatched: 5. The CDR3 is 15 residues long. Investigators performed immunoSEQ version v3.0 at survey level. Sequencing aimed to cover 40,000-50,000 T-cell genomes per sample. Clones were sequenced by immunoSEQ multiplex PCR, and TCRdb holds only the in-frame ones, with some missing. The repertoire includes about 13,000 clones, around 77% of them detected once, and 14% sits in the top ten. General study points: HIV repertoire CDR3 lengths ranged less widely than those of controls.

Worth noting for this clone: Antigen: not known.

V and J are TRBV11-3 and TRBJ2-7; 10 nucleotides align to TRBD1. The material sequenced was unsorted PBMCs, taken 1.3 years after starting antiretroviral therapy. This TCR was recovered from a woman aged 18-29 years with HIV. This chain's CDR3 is CASSLAPGQGNEQYF. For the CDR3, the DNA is TGTGCCAGCAGCTTAGCGCCGGGACAGGGGAACGAGCAGTACTTC. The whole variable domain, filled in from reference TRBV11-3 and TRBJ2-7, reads EAGVVQSPRYKIIEKKQPVAFWCNPISGHNTLYWYLQNLGQGPELLIRYENEEAVDDSQLPKDRFSAERLKGVDSTLKIQPAELGDSAVYLCASSLAPGQGNEQYFGPGTRLTVT.